This TCR beta chain is drawn from a study of shared clonotypes between healthy human individuals. In replicate PCRs of sorted subsets, approximately 200 ng DNA, 29,000 or so T cell genomes, was used. Some clones are missing from TCRdb's copy, which holds only in-frame ones; the method was immunoSEQ multiplex PCR. The sample lists 600,000 to 750,000 clones, roughly 91% occurring once. Trimming stripped 7 bases from V and 11 bases from J, with 17 bases between. The germline V gene has CDR1 SQVTM and CDR2 ANQGSEA. This CDR3 has 11 residues. The TCR was taken from a man in his late teens or twenties in good health. Some clones in this sample may be carry-over from other donors' samples. The chain combines TRBV29-1 with TRBJ1-1; D is possibly TRBD1 (5 bases). The specimen was memory CD8+ T cells from PBMCs. This sample's subset: CD45RO+ cells pooled with CCR7-negative TemRA cells. CDR3 loop: CSAPGAGCAFF. The CDR3 DNA is TGCAGCGCCCCCGGGGCAGGATGTGCTTTCTTT.